This entry is about one TCR beta chain. These data originate in a study of blood T cell repertoires in COVID-19. The germline V and J ends were trimmed by 0 bases and 1 base, with 5 bases remaining between them. There are 14 residues in the CDR3. Germline V gives CDR1 LNHNV, CDR2 YYDKDF (reference sequence). Original analysis: Reference gene primer amplification gave nucleated cell count estimates. The method was immunoSEQ multiplex PCR; TCRdb's version includes in-frame clones alone and lacks a portion of them. V and J calls and clone size are copied from that table; D and trimming were computed from the DNA. The table shows about 180,000 clones, with around 86% occurring only once.

Sequencing used peripheral blood. The rearrangement uses TRBV15 and TRBJ2-3; TRBD1 might be the D (5 bases). This TCR was recovered from a woman aged 25 to 45 with active or convalescent COVID-19. In DNA, the CDR3 is TGTGCCACCAGCAGAGACAGGGGCACAGATACGCAGTATTTT. It yields the protein CATSRDRGTDTQYF. The variable domain in full, with the rest retrieved from reference TRBV15 and TRBJ2-3, is DAMVIQNPRYQVTQFGKPVTLSCSQTLNHNVMYWYQQKSSQAPKLLFHYYDKDFNNEADTPDNFQSRRPNTSFCFLDIRSPGLGDTAMYLCATSRDRGTDTQYFGPGTRLTVL.